This entry features one TCR beta chain sequence. The data originate from a study of blood T cell repertoires in COVID-19. Data came from immunoSEQ multiplex PCR; TCRdb stores just in-frame clones and leaves some out. The sample holds over 35,000 clones, approximately 85% seen once. The ends lost 8 bases at V and 3 bases at J; junction bases unmatched: 16. There are 17 residues in the CDR3. Sequencing was done on a sample of peripheral blood. The clonotype comes from a man aged 55 to 70 with active or convalescent COVID-19. The chain is built from TRBV23-1 and TRBJ1-5; 7 bases are shared with TRBD1. TRBV23-1 qualifies as an ORF whose function is uncertain. The CDR3 sequence is CASCHPSKDRVNQPQHF. Here the CDR3 DNA reads TGCGCCAGCTGCCACCCCTCAAAAGACAGGGTCAATCAGCCCCAGCATTTT.